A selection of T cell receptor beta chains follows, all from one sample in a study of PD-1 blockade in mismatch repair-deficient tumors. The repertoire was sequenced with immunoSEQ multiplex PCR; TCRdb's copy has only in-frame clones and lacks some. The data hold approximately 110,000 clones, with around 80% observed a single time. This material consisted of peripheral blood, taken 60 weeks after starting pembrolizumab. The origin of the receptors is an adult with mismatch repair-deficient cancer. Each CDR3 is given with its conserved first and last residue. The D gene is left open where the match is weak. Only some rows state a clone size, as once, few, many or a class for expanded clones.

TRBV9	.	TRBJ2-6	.	CASSQDPLVANVLTF	TGTGCCAGCAGCCAGGATCCCCTTGTGGCCAACGTCCTGACTTTC
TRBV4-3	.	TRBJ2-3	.	CASSQGSVGVDTQYF	TGCGCCAGCAGCCAAGGGTCAGTAGGAGTAGATACGCAGTATTTT
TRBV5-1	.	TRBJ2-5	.	CASSSDGRGFQETQYF	TGCGCCAGCAGCTCGGATGGACGGGGGTTCCAAGAGACCCAGTACTTC
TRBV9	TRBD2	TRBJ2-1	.	CASSAKLAGVVNEQFF	TGTGCCAGCAGCGCCAAACTAGCGGGAGTAGTCAATGAGCAGTTCTTC
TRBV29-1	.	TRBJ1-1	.	CSAETGMNTEAFF	TGCAGCGCCGAAACAGGGATGAACACTGAAGCTTTCTTT
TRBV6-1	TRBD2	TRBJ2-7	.	CASSEVAGGSYEQYF	TGTGCCAGCAGTGAAGTTGCGGGAGGCTCCTACGAGCAGTACTTC
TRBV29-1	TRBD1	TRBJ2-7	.	CSVETGQGSEQYF	TGCAGCGTTGAAACGGGACAGGGATCCGAGCAGTACTTC
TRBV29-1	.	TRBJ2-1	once	CSVAGHNEQFF	TGCAGCGTTGCTGGCCACAATGAGCAGTTCTTC
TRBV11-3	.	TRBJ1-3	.	CASSFRGSSGNTIYF	TGTGCCAGCAGCTTCAGGGGCAGCTCTGGAAACACCATATATTTT
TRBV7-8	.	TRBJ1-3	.	CASSLGDAGNTIYF	TGTGCCAGCAGCTTAGGAGACGCCGGAAACACCATATATTTT
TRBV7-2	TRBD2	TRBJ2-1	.	CASRSGLARPRQFF	TGTGCCAGCAGGTCGGGACTAGCGCGGCCCCGGCAGTTCTTC
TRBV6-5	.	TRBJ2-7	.	CASGGNYEQYF	TGTGCCAGTGGGGGCAACTACGAGCAGTACTTC
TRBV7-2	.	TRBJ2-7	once	CASSRTGSYEQYF	TGTGCCAGCAGCAGGACTGGCTCCTACGAGCAGTACTTC
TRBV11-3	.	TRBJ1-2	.	CASSLTEANYGYTF	TGTGCCAGCAGCTTAACGGAAGCAAACTATGGCTACACCTTC
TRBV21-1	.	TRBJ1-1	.	CASSKADSPMNTEAFF	TGTGCCAGCAGCAAAGCGGACAGCCCTATGAACACTGAAGCTTTCTTT
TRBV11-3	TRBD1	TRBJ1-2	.	CASSLDLPGTGRDGYTF	TGTGCCAGCAGCTTAGATCTTCCCGGGACAGGGAGAGATGGCTACACCTTC
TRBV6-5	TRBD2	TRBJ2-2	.	CASSVAGAVTGELFF	TGTGCCAGCAGCGTAGCGGGAGCAGTCACCGGGGAGCTGTTTTTT
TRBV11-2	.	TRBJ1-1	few	CASSFEGHGGTEAFF	TGTGCCAGCAGCTTCGAGGGCCACGGCGGCACTGAAGCTTTCTTT
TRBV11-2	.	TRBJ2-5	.	CASSFGPEWETQYF	TGTGCCAGCAGCTTCGGGCCGGAGTGGGAGACCCAGTACTTC
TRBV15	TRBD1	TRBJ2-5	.	CATSTGGGTQYF	TGTGCCACCAGTACAGGGGGTGGGACCCAGTACTTC
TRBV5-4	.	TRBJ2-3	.	CASSLGGQISTDTQYF	TGTGCCAGCAGCTTGGGGGGGCAGATCAGCACAGATACGCAGTATTTT
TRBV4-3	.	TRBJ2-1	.	CASSWTTANEQFF	TGCGCCAGCTCCTGGACTACGGCCAATGAGCAGTTCTTC
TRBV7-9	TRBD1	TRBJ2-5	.	CASSLAQGVTQYF	TGTGCCAGCAGCTTAGCCCAGGGGGTGACCCAGTACTTC
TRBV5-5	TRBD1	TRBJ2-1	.	CASSLIGDRVSEQFF	TGTGCCAGCAGCTTGATAGGGGACAGGGTGAGTGAGCAGTTCTTC
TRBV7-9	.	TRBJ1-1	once	CASNLQDVEAFF	TGTGCCAGCAACTTACAGGACGTTGAAGCTTTCTTT
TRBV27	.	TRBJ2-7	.	CASSPHVAYEQYF	TGTGCCAGCAGTCCCCATGTGGCTTACGAGCAGTACTTC
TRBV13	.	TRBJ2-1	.	CASSSTSMRVSSYNEQFF	TGTGCCAGCAGCTCTACGTCTATGAGGGTGAGCTCCTACAATGAGCAGTTCTTC
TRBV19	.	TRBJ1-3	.	CASSGNTIYF	TGTGCCAGTAGTGGAAACACCATATATTTT
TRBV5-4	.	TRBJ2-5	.	CASSLAQGLGETQYF	TGTGCCAGCAGCTTGGCGCAGGGGTTGGGAGAGACCCAGTACTTC
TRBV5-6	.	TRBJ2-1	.	CASSSSGLEFF	TGTGCCAGCAGCTCTTCAGGGTTAGAGTTCTTC
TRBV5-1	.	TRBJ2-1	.	CASSLTSSYNEQFF	TGCGCCAGCAGCCTGACTAGCTCCTACAATGAGCAGTTCTTC
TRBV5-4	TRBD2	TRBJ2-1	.	CASSGGAGGVYNEQFF	TGTGCCAGCAGCGGGGGAGCGGGAGGGGTCTACAATGAGCAGTTCTTC
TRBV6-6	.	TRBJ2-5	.	CASSYFLQGQETQYF	TGTGCCAGCAGTTACTTCCTCCAGGGGCAAGAGACCCAGTACTTC
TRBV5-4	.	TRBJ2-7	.	CASSRGGEQYF	TGTGCCAGCAGCAGGGGGGGCGAGCAGTACTTC
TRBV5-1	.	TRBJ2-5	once	CASSLSGDQETQYF	TGCGCCAGCAGCTTGTCGGGGGACCAAGAGACCCAGTACTTC
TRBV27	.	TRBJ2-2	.	CASSSNRVTGELFF	TGTGCCAGCAGTTCAAACAGGGTTACCGGGGAGCTGTTTTTT
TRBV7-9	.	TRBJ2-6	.	CASSFWGESGANVLTF	TGTGCCAGCAGCTTTTGGGGCGAGTCTGGGGCCAACGTCCTGACTTTC
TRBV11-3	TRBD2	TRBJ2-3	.	CASSQVLAGATDTQYF	TGTGCCAGCAGCCAAGTTCTAGCGGGAGCCACAGATACGCAGTATTTT
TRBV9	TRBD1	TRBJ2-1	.	CASSVGQGLTYEQFF	TGTGCCAGCAGCGTAGGACAGGGGCTCACTTATGAGCAGTTCTTC
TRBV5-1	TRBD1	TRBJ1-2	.	CASSRGTDNYGYTF	TGCGCCAGCAGCAGAGGGACAGACAACTATGGCTACACCTTC
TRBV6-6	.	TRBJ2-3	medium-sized	CASSYGPEADTQYF	TGTGCCAGCAGTTACGGACCTGAGGCGGATACGCAGTATTTT
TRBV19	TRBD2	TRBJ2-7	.	CASTHGSGSSYEQYF	TGTGCCAGTACCCACGGGAGCGGGAGCTCCTACGAGCAGTACTTC
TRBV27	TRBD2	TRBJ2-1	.	CASSWGLESYNEQFF	TGTGCCAGCAGTTGGGGACTAGAATCCTACAATGAGCAGTTCTTC
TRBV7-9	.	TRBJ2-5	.	CASSSREETQYF	TGTGCCAGCAGCTCTCGTGAGGAGACCCAGTACTTC
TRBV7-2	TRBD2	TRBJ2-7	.	CASSSISGRSYEQYF	TGTGCCAGCAGCTCGATTAGCGGGAGATCCTACGAGCAGTACTTC
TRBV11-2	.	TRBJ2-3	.	CASSAPAGQTSTDTQYF	TGTGCCAGCAGCGCTCCCGCGGGACAAACTAGCACAGATACGCAGTATTTT
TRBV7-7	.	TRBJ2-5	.	CASSLVSGAPTETQYF	TGTGCTAGCAGCTTGGTTAGCGGAGCACCAACGGAGACCCAGTACTTC
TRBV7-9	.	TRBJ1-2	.	CASSLGDGFYGYTF	TGTGCCAGCAGCTTAGGGGACGGCTTCTATGGCTACACCTTC
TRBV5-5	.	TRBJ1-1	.	CASSLDAGLVFF	TGTGCCAGCAGCTTGGACGCAGGATTAGTTTTCTTT
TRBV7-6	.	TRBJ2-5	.	CASSLGGTAPWIETQYF	TGTGCCAGCAGCTTAGGGGGAACGGCGCCTTGGATAGAGACCCAGTACTTC